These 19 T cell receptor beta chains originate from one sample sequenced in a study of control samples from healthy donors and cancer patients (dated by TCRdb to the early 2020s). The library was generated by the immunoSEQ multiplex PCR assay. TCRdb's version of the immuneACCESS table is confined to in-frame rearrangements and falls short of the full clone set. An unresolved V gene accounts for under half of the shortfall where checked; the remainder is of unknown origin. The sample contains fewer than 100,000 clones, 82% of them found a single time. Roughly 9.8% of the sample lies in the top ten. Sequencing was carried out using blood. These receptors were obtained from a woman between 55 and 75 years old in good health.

For the CDR3, the DNA is TGTGCCAGCGGGGCGCGGGCCCATCAGCCCCAGCATTTT. Translated: CASGARAHQPQHF. V gene TRBV28 combines with J gene TRBJ1-5; TRBD1 is a possible D gene (5 bases). The CDR3 is made up of 13 amino acids. Germline CDR1 is MDHEN and CDR2 is SYDVKM. V lost 8 bases to trimming and J lost 5 bases, with 13 bases between them. The full variable domain, rest sourced from reference TRBV28 and TRBJ1-5, is DVKVTQSSRYLVKRTGEKVFLECVQDMDHENMFWYRQDPGLGLRLIYFSYDVKMKEKGDIPEGYSVSREKKERFSLILESASTNQTSMYLCASGARAHQPQHFGDGTRLSIL.

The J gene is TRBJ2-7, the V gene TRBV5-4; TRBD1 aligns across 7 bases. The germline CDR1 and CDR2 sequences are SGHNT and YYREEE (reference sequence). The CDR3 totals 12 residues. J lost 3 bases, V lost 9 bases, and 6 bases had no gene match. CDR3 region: CAIGQDHYEQYF. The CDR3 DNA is TGTGCCATAGGACAGGATCACTACGAGCAGTACTTC.

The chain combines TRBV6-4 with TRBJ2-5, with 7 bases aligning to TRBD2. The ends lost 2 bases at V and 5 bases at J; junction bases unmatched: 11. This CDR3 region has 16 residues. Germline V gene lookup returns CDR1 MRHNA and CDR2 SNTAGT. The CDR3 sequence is CASSDGDAGRGETQYF. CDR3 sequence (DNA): TGTGCCAGCAGTGACGGCGATGCTGGGCGGGGGGAGACCCAGTACTTC.

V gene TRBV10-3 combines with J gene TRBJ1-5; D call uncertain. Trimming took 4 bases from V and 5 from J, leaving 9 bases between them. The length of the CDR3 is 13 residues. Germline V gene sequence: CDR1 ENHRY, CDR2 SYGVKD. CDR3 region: CAISVGIDQPQHF. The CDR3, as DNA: TGTGCCATCAGTGTGGGTATCGATCAGCCCCAGCATTTT.

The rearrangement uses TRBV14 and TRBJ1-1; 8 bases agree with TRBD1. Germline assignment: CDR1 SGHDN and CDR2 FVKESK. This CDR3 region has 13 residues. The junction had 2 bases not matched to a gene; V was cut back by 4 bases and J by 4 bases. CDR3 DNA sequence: TGTGCCAGCAGCCTCACAGGGGGCACTGAAGCTTTCTTT. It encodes CASSLTGGTEAFF.

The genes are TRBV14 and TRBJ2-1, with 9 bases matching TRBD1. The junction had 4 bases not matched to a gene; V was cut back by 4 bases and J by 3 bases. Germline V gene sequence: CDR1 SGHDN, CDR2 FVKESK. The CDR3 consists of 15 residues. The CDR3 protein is CASSRDRAIYNEQFF. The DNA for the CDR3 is TGTGCCAGCAGCCGGGACAGGGCCATCTACAATGAGCAGTTCTTC.

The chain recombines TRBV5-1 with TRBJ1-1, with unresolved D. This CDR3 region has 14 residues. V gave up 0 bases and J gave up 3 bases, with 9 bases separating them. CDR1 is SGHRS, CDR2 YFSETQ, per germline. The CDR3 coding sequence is TGCGCCAGCAGCTTGGGCGGCCGGGACACTGAAGCTTTCTTT. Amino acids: CASSLGGRDTEAFF.

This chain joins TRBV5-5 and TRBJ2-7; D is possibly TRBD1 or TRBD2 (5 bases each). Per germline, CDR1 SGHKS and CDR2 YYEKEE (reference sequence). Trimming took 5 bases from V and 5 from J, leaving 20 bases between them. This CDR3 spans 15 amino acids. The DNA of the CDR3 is TGTGCCAGCAGTTCCCCGCGCGGGCAAGGGGACGAGCAGTACTTC. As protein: CASSSPRGQGDEQYF.

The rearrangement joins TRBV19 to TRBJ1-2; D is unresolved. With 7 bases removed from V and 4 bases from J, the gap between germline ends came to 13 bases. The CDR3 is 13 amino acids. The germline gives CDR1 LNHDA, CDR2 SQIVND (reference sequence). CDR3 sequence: CASIGSWVYGYTF. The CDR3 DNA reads TGTGCCAGTATTGGATCCTGGGTCTATGGCTACACCTTC.

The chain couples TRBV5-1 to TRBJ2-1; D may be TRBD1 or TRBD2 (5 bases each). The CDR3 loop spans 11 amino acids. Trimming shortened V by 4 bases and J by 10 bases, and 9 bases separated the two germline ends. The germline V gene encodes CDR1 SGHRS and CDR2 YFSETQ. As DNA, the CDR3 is TGCGCCAGCAGCGGGACGATCGAGCAGTTCTTC. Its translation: CASSGTIEQFF.

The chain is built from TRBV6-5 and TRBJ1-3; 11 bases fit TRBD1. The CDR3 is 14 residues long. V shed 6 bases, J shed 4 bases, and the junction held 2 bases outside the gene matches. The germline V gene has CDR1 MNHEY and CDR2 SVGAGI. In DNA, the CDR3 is TGTGCCAGCAGGGACAGGGGGCTGGGAAACACCATATATTTT. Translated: CASRDRGLGNTIYF.

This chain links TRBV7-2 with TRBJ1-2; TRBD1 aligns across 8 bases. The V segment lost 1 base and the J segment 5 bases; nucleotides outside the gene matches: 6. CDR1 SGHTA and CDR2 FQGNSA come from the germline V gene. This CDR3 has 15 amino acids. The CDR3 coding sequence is TGTGCCAGCAGCTTAGTTTGGGGACAGGATTATGGCTACACCTTC. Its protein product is CASSLVWGQDYGYTF.

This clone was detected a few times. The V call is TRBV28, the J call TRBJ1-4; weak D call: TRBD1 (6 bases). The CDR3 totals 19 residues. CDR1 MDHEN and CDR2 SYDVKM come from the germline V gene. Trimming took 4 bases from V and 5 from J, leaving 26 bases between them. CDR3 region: CASSSIEGTRERRNEKLFF. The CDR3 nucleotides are TGTGCCAGCAGTTCCATCGAAGGGACACGGGAACGGAGAAATGAAAAACTGTTTTTT.

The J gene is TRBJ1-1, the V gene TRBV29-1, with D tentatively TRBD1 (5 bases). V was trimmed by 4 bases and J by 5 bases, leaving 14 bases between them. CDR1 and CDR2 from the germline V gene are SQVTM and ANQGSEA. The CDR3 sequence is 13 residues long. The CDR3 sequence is CSVGNRRGTEAFF. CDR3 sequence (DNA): TGCAGCGTTGGAAACAGGCGGGGTACTGAAGCTTTCTTT.

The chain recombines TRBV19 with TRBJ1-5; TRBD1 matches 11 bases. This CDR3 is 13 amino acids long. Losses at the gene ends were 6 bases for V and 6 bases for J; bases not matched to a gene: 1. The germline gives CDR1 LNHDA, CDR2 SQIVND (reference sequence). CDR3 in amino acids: CASRGQGVQPQHF. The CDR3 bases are TGTGCCAGTAGGGGACAGGGGGTTCAGCCCCAGCATTTT.

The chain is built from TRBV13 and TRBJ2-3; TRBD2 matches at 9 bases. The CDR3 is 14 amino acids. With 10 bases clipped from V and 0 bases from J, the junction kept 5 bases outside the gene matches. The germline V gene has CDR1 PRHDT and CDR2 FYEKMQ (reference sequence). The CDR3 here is CATLAGGSTDTQYF. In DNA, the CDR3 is TGTGCCACCTTGGCGGGAGGGAGCACAGATACGCAGTATTTT.

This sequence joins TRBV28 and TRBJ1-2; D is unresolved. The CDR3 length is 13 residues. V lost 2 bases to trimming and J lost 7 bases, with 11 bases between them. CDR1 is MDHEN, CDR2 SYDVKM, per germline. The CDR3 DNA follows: TGTGCCAGCAGTTTAGGAAATGGAGCTGGCTACACCTTC. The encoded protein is CASSLGNGAGYTF.

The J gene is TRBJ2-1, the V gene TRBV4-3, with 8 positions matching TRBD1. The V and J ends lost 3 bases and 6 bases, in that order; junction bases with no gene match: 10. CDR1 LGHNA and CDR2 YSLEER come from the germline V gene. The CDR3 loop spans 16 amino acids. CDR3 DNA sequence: TGCGCCAGCAGCCAGTACGACAGGGGCTTGGTCAATGAGCAGTTCTTC. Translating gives CASSQYDRGLVNEQFF.

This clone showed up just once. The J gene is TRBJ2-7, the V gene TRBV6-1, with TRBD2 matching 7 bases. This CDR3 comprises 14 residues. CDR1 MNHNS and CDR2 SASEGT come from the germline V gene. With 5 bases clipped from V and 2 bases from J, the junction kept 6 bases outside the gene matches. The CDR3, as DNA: TGTGCCAGCAGTATGGGCGGGAGAGCCTACGAGCAGTACTTC. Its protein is CASSMGGRAYEQYF.